A single TCR beta chain is shown here with its context. These data come from a study of blood T cells in healthy people across ages. Primers used in a second PCR of about 6 to 11 cycles were a sample-barcoded 5' primer and a J-beta primer mix. Each CDR3 protein gets one entry after TCRdb re-called the 5' RACE reads with MiXCR. The sample includes about 580,000 distinct CDR3 sequences, more than 45% of them seen just once. In germline, CDR1 is SGHNT, CDR2 YYREEE (reference sequence). This CDR3 spans 16 amino acids. V was cut by 5 bases and J by 4 bases, with 20 bases left in between. This receptor was taken from a man at least 80 years old in good health. The specimen was blood. The rearrangement uses TRBV5-4 and TRBJ2-3, with no clear D. Written as DNA, the CDR3 is TGTGCCAGCAGGGCCGCACCCAACAACTTAGCAGATACGCAGTATTTT. It is translated as CASRAAPNNLADTQYF.